This T cell receptor (beta chain) was sequenced for a study of blood T cells in healthy people across ages. Study-level results: Leaving the PBMCs unsorted stopped any conclusive comparison of naive versus antigen-experienced cells. Strong correlation was found linking TCR beta diversity to naive T cell percentage.

The CDR3 loop spans 16 amino acids. V lost 6 bases, J lost 2 bases, and 18 bases lay in between. Total RNA amounts of at least 5 micrograms were extracted per sample. Through a sample-barcoded 5' primer and a J-beta primer mix, a second PCR was run for 7 to 11 cycles. Every cDNA was tagged by a template-switch adaptor with 12 random nucleotides. MiXCR, applied by TCRdb to the 5' RACE reads, yields one record per CDR3 protein. The table has some 1.1 million distinct CDR3 sequences, 35% to 40% seen once. About this clonotype: The target antigen is unknown.

The chain is built from TRBV12-3 or TRBV12-4 and TRBJ2-3; D possibly corresponds to TRBD1 (6 bases). Specimen: blood. The sequence was collected from a man aged 18 to 29 in good health. DNA of the CDR3: TGTGCCAGCAGCCCTCTCCAGGGGCTACTCACAGATACGCAGTATTTT. It specifies CASSPLQGLLTDTQYF.